The rows below give T cell receptor beta chains drawn from one sample of a study of blood T cell repertoires in COVID-19. Here immunoSEQ multiplex PCR was the method, and the copy in TCRdb shows in-frame clones only, minus some. The sample consists of a few hundred thousand clones, around 84% of them appearing once. Specimen: PBMCs or T cells enriched from blood (not recorded which). The receptors were sampled from a woman aged 45-65 years who had been exposed to COVID-19. Both conserved end residues are part of each CDR3. The D gene is left open where the match is weak. Rows give clone size only sometimes, using once, few, many, or a class for an expanded clone.

CDR3nt | CDR3aa | v_gene | d_gene | len | j_gene | abundance
TGTGCCAGCAGCGGGACTAGCCAGAACCCCCACACAGATACGCAGTATTTT | CASSGTSQNPHTDTQYF | TRBV6-2/TRBV6-3 | TRBD2 | 17 | TRBJ2-3 | -
TGTGCCAGCAGCTTAGATATTTCAGGGCAGGGTAGAGTACCCCTCCACTTT | CASSLDISGQGRVPLHF | TRBV11-2 | - | 17 | TRBJ1-6 | -
TGTGCCAGCAGCATTGGCTCGATTAACTATGGCTACACCTTC | CASSIGSINYGYTF | TRBV7-2 | - | 14 | TRBJ1-2 | -
TGTGCCAGCAGCCTACAGAGAGACTATGGCTACACCTTC | CASSLQRDYGYTF | TRBV12-3/TRBV12-4 | - | 13 | TRBJ1-2 | -
TGTGCCAGCACCACGAGGGGAAACACCATATATTTT | CASTTRGNTIYF | TRBV5-8 | - | 12 | TRBJ1-3 | -
TGTGCCAGCAGCGTAGCGGGTGGACATCCCGGGCAGTTCTTC | CASSVAGGHPGQFF | TRBV9 | - | 14 | TRBJ2-1 | -
TGTGCCAGCAGCCAGGGGGGATACCTCGTGAGCTCCTACGAGCAGTACTTC | CASSQGGYLVSSYEQYF | TRBV13 | - | 17 | TRBJ2-7 | -
TGTGCCAGCAGCTCCTCAACAGGGACCGGGGAGCTGTTTTTT | CASSSSTGTGELFF | TRBV7-7 | - | 14 | TRBJ2-2 | -
TGCGCCAGCAGCCGGGACTACCAAGATACGCAGTATTTT | CASSRDYQDTQYF | TRBV4-3 | TRBD2 | 13 | TRBJ2-3 | -
TGCGCCAGCAGCTTGGGGCAGGGGGGCTATGGCTACACCTTC | CASSLGQGGYGYTF | TRBV5-1 | TRBD1 | 14 | TRBJ1-2 | -
TGTGCCAGCAGCCGGGGGGGGAATCAGCCCCAGCATTTT | CASSRGGNQPQHF | TRBV3-1/TRBV3-2 | - | 13 | TRBJ1-5 | -
TGTGCCAGCAGCTCCCCGGGACTTACCGTTGGAAACACCATATATTTT | CASSSPGLTVGNTIYF | TRBV7-8 | - | 16 | TRBJ1-3 | -
TGCGCCAGCAGCCCGGGTACAGGGCAAGGGGGAGCTTTCTTT | CASSPGTGQGGAFF | TRBV4-1 | - | 14 | TRBJ1-1 | -
TGTGCCAGCAGCGCCGGGACTAGCGGGAGCACAGATACGCAGTATTTT | CASSAGTSGSTDTQYF | TRBV5-4 | TRBD2 | 16 | TRBJ2-3 | -
TGCGCCAGCAGCCCCCAACCACTAGCGGGGCTAGAGGGAGAGACCCAGTACTTC | CASSPQPLAGLEGETQYF | TRBV5-1 | TRBD2 | 18 | TRBJ2-5 | -
TGTGCCAGCAGTCAGAGGACTAATGAAAAACTGTTTTTT | CASSQRTNEKLFF | TRBV2 | - | 13 | TRBJ1-4 | -
TGTGCCAGCAGCCCTCAGACCGAGGGCAATGAGCAGTTCTTC | CASSPQTEGNEQFF | TRBV7-3 | - | 14 | TRBJ2-1 | once
TGTGCCAGCAGTGAAGCAACGGTTAGCAATCAGCCCCAGCATTTT | CASSEATVSNQPQHF | TRBV6-1 | - | 15 | TRBJ1-5 | -
TGCGCCAGCAGTGACCACTTACTAGCGGGGGCCTACAATGAGCAGTTCTTC | CASSDHLLAGAYNEQFF | TRBV10-1 | TRBD2 | 17 | TRBJ2-1 | -
TGTGCCAGCAGCGACAGCCGCTCTGGAAACACCATATATTTT | CASSDSRSGNTIYF | TRBV9 | - | 14 | TRBJ1-3 | -
TGTGCCAGCAGTTCCCCCCCCGGGGAGCAGTACTTC | CASSSPPGEQYF | TRBV27 | - | 12 | TRBJ2-7 | -
TGTGCCAGCAGCGTAGGAGGGGGCCCGTGGGATGAGCAGTTCTTC | CASSVGGGPWDEQFF | TRBV9 | TRBD1 | 15 | TRBJ2-1 | -
TGTGCCAGCAGCCCGGGACAGGGGGCGTGGACCGGGGAGCTGTTTTTT | CASSPGQGAWTGELFF | TRBV4-2 | TRBD1 | 16 | TRBJ2-2 | -
TGTGCCAGCAGCTTCACTAGGACGGTGTTTAACGAGCAGTACTTC | CASSFTRTVFNEQYF | TRBV5-6 | - | 15 | TRBJ2-7 | -
TGTGCCAGCGCAGGGGGCAATAGAGAGACCCAGTACTTC | CASAGGNRETQYF | TRBV18 | TRBD1 | 13 | TRBJ2-5 | once
TGTGCCAGCAGTTACTTGGGAGTCTTGGAAGCTTTCTTT | CASSYLGVLEAFF | TRBV6-5 | - | 13 | TRBJ1-1 | -
TGTGCCAGCAGTGAAGCTTTGGGCAGCAATCAGCCCCAGCATTTT | CASSEALGSNQPQHF | TRBV2 | - | 15 | TRBJ1-5 | few
TGTGCCAGCAGCTCTGGCGGGGCCGGGAACACTGAAGCTTTCTTT | CASSSGGAGNTEAFF | TRBV5-4 | - | 15 | TRBJ1-1 | -
TGCGCCAGCAGCTTGGCGGGCGGGGGATCCCCCAATGAGCAGTTCTTC | CASSLAGGGSPNEQFF | TRBV5-1 | TRBD2 | 16 | TRBJ2-1 | -
TGTGCCACCAGTGACAGGGGACGACTGTTTTTT | CATSDRGRLFF | TRBV24-1 | - | 11 | TRBJ1-4 | once
TGCAGCGCTCGGGAGTACAATGAGCAGTTCTTC | CSAREYNEQFF | TRBV20-1 | - | 11 | TRBJ2-1 | -
TGTGCCAGCAGTGGGCGGGGAGGGGACAATGAGCAGTTCTTC | CASSGRGGDNEQFF | TRBV28 | TRBD2 | 14 | TRBJ2-1 | few
TGTGCCAGCAGCCCTACCGGACTAACAAACCAAGAGACCCAGTACTTC | CASSPTGLTNQETQYF | TRBV7-9 | - | 16 | TRBJ2-5 | -
TGTGCCAGCAGCGTAGGGGTTGGGGGGTGGACCCAAGAGACCCAGTACTTC | CASSVGVGGWTQETQYF | TRBV9 | - | 17 | TRBJ2-5 | -
TGCGCCAGCAGCTTGGTCCAGGGAATTAATAATTCACCCCTCCACTTT | CASSLVQGINNSPLHF | TRBV5-1 | - | 16 | TRBJ1-6 | -
TGTGCCAGCAGCGTAGGATCAGGGTACACCGGGGAGCTGTTTTTT | CASSVGSGYTGELFF | TRBV9 | - | 15 | TRBJ2-2 | -
TGTGCCAGCAGTCCTGGAGGGAATTATCAGCCCCAGCATTTT | CASSPGGNYQPQHF | TRBV27 | - | 14 | TRBJ1-5 | -
TGTGCCAGCAGTTTAAAGGGAGATCAGCCCCAGCATTTT | CASSLKGDQPQHF | TRBV12-3/TRBV12-4 | - | 13 | TRBJ1-5 | -
TGTGCCAGCACCGGGACTAGCGGGCCTATAGGGGAGACCCAGTACTTC | CASTGTSGPIGETQYF | TRBV2 | TRBD2 | 16 | TRBJ2-5 | few
TGCGCCAGCAGCTTGGAAGTCAGATTGAACACTGAAGCTTTCTTT | CASSLEVRLNTEAFF | TRBV5-1 | - | 15 | TRBJ1-1 | -